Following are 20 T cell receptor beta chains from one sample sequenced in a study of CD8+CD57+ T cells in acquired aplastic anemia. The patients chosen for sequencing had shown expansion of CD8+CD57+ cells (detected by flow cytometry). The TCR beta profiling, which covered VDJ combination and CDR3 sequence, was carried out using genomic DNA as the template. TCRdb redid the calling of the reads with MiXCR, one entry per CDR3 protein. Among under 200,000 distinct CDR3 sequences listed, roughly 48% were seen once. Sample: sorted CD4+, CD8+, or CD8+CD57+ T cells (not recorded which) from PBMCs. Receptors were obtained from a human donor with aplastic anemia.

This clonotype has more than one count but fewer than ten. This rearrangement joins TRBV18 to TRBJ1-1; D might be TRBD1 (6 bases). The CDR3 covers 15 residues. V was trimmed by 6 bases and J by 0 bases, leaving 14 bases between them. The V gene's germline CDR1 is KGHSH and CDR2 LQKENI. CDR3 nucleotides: TGTGCCAGCTCCGGGGGCATCGGCATGAACACTGAAGCTTTCTTT. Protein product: CASSGGIGMNTEAFF.

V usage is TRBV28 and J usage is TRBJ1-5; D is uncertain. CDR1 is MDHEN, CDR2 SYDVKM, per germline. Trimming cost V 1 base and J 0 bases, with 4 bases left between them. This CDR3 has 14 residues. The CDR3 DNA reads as TGTGCCAGCAGTTTATCAGCTAGCAATCAGCCCCAGCATTTT. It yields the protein CASSLSASNQPQHF.

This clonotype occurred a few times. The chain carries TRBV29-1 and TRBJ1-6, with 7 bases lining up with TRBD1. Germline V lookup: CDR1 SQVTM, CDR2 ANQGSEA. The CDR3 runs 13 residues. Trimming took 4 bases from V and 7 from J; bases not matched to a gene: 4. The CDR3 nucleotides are TGCAGCGTTGTAACAGGGGAGAATTCACCCCTCCACTTT. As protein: CSVVTGENSPLHF.

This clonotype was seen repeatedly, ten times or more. The CDR3 nucleotides read TGTGCCAGTAGTCCTTCCCTGGGGAGCTCCATCTACGAGCAGTACTTC. It specifies CASSPSLGSSIYEQYF. The chain uses TRBV19 and TRBJ2-7, with D maybe TRBD2 (5 bases). The CDR3 covers 16 residues. The V and J ends lost 5 bases and 3 bases respectively, with 20 bases between them. Germline lookup yields CDR1 LNHDA and CDR2 SQIVND (reference sequence). Supplemented by reference TRBV19 and TRBJ2-7, the full variable domain reads DGGITQSPKYLFRKEGQNVTLSCEQNLNHDAMYWYRQDPGQGLRLIYYSQIVNDFQKGDIAEGYSVSREKKESFPLTVTSAQKNPTAFYLCASSPSLGSSIYEQYFGPGTRLTVT.

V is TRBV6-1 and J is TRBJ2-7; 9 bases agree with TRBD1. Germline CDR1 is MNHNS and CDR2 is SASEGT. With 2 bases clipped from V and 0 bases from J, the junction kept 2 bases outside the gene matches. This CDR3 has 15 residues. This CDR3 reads CASSEMTGGSYEQYF. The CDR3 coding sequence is TGTGCCAGCAGTGAAATGACAGGGGGCTCCTACGAGCAGTACTTC.

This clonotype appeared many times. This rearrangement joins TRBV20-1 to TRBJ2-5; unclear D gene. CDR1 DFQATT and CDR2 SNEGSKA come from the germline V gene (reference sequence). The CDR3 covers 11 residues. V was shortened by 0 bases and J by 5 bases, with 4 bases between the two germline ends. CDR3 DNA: TGCAGTGCTAGAGATTGGGAGACCCAGTACTTC. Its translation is CSARDWETQYF.

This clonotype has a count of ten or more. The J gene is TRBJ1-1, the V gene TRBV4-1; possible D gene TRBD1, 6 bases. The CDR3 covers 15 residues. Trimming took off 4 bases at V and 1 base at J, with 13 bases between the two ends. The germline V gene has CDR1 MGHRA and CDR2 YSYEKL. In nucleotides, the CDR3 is TGCGCCAGCAGCCTACCAGGACAGACGAACACTGAAGCTTTCTTT. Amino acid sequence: CASSLPGQTNTEAFF.

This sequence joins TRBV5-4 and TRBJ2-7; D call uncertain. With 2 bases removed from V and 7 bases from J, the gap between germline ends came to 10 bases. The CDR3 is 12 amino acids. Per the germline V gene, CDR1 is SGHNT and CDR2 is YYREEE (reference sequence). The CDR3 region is CASSFGVGEQYF. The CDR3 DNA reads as TGTGCCAGCAGCTTTGGAGTGGGTGAGCAGTACTTC. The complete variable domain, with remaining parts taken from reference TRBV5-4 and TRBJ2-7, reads ETGVTQSPTHLIKTRGQQVTLRCSSQSGHNTVSWYQQALGQGPQFIFQYYREEENGRGNFPPRFSGLQFPNYSSELNVNALELDDSALYLCASSFGVGEQYFGPGTRLTVT.

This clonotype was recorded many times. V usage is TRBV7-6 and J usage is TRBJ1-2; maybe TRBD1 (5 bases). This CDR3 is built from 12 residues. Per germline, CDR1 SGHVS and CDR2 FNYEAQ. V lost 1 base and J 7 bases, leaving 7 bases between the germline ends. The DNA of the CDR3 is TGTGCCAGCAGCTTAGGGGGGGGTGGCTACACCTTC. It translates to CASSLGGGGYTF. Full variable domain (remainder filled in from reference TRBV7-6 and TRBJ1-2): GAGVSQSPRYKVTKRGQDVALRCDPISGHVSLYWYRQALGQGPEFLTYFNYEAQQDKSGLPNDRFSAERPEGSISTLTIQRTEQRDSAMYRCASSLGGGGYTFGSGTRLTVV.

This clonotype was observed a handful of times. CDR3 residues: CASSGTSGRFYTGELFF. The CDR3, as DNA: TGTGCCAGCAGTGGAACTAGCGGGAGGTTTTACACCGGGGAGCTGTTTTTT. This chain joins TRBV6-1 and TRBJ2-2, with 12 bases lining up with TRBD2. This CDR3 region has 17 residues. Germline CDR1 MNHNS, CDR2 SASEGT. Losses at the gene ends were 4 bases for V and 3 bases for J; bases not matched to a gene: 6.

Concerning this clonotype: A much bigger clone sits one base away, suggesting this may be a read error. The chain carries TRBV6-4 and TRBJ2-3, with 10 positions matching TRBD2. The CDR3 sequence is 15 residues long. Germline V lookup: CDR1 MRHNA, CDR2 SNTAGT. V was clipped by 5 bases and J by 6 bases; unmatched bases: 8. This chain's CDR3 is CASSRSGRAVDTQYF. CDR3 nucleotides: TGTGCCAGCAGTAGGAGCGGGAGGGCCGTTGATACGCAGTATTTT.

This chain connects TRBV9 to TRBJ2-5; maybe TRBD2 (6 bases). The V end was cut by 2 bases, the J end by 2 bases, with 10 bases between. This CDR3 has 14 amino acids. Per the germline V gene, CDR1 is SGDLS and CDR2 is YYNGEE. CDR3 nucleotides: TGTGCCAGCAGCGTCCAGGGAGGTCAAGAGACCCAGTACTTC. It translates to CASSVQGGQETQYF.

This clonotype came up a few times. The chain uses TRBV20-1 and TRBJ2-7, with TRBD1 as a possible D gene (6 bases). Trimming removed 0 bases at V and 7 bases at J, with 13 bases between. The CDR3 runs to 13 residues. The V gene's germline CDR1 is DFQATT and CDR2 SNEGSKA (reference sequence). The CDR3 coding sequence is TGCAGTGCTAGAGATCTCAGGGGTTGGGAGCAGTACTTC. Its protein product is CSARDLRGWEQYF.

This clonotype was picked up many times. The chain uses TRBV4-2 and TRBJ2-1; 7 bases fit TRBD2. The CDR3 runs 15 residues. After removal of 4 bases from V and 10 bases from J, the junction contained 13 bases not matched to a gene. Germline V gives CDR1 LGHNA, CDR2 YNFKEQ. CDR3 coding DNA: TGTGCCAGCAGCCCTGCTAGCGGAGGGGACCAAGAGCAGTTCTTC. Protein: CASSPASGGDQEQFF.

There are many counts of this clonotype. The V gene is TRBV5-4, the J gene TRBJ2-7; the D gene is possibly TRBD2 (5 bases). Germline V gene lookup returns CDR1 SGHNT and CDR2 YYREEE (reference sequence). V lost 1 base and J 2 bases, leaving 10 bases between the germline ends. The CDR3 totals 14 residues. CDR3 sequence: CASSLSGITYEQYF. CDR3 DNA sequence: TGTGCCAGCAGCTTGTCGGGGATAACCTACGAGCAGTACTTC. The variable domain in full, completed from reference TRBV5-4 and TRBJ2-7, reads ETGVTQSPTHLIKTRGQQVTLRCSSQSGHNTVSWYQQALGQGPQFIFQYYREEENGRGNFPPRFSGLQFPNYSSELNVNALELDDSALYLCASSLSGITYEQYFGPGTRLTVT.

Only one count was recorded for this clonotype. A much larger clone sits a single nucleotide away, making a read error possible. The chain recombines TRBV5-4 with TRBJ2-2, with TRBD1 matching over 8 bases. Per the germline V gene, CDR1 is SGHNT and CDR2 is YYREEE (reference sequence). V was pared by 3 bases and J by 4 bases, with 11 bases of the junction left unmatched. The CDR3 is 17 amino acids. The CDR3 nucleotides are TGTGCCAGCAGCTCCCCTACAGGGGGATCGAGCACCGGGGAGCTGTTTTTT. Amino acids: CASSSPTGGSSTGELFF.

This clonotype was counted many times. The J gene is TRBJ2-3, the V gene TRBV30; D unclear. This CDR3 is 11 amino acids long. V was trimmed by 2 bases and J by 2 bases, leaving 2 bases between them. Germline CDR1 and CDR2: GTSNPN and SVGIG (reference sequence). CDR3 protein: CAWSITDTQYF. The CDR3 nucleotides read TGTGCCTGGAGTATCACAGATACGCAGTATTTT.

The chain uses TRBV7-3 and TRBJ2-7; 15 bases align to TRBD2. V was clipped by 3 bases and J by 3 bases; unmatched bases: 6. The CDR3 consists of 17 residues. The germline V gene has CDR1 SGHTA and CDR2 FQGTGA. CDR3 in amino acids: CASSFLRTSGRGYEQYF. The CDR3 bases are TGTGCCAGCAGCTTCCTTCGGACTAGCGGGAGGGGCTACGAGCAGTACTTC.

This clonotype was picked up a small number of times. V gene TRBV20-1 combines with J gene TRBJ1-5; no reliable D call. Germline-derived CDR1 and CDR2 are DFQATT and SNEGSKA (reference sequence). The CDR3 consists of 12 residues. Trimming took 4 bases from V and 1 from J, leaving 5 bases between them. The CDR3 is CSATPSNQPQHF. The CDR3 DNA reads TGCAGTGCTACGCCAAGCAATCAGCCCCAGCATTTT.

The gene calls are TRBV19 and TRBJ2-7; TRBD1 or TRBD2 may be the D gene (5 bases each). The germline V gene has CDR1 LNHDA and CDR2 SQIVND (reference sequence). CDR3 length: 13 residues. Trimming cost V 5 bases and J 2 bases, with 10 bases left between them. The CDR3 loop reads CASSVGRPYEQYF. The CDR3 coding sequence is TGTGCCAGTAGTGTGGGACGTCCCTACGAGCAGTACTTC.